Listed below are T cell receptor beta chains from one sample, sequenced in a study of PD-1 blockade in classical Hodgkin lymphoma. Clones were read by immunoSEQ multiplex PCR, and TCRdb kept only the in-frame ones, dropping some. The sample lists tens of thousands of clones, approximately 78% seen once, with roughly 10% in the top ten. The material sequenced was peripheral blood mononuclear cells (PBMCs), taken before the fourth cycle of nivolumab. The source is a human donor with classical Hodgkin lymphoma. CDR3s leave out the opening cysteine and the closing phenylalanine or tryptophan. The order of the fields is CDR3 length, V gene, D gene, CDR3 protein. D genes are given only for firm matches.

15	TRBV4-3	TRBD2	ASSQDEGASGGDTQY
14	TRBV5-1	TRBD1	ASSLRDSLNTGELF
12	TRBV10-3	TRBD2	AISETSGGPEQF
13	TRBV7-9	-	ASSRQQGASYEQY
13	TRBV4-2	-	ASSQDGSSYNEQF
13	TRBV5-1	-	ASSLDVGGNTEAF
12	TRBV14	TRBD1	ASSLDRSSYEQY
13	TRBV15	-	ATSRDGTGVAEAF
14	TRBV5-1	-	ASSPLTAENTGELF
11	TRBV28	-	ASRVGGTDTQY
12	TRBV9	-	ASSVSNGVGSLF
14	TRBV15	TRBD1	ATSRIHPGTEYGYT
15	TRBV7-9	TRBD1	ASSLGQGAPGGNEQF
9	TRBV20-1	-	SARLGDTQY
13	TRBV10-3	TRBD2	AISDYPGGMAEQY
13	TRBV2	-	ASSVSGTSTDTQY
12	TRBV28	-	ASSSFPLNTEAF
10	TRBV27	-	ASGGALYEQY
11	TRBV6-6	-	ASSYPSTDTQY
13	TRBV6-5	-	ASSYDPQGVTEAF
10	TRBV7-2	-	ASSPGFLEAF
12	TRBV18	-	ASSPLGMNTEAF
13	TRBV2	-	ASSEALSGIYGYT
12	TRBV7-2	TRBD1	ASRRIRGQETQY
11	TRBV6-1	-	ASSGALNTEAF
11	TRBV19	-	ASSIAGGQPQH
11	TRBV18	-	ASSPASTDTQY
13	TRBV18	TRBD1	ASSPQTGRGTEAF
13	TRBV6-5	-	ASSPSASSYNEQF
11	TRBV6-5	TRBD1	ASSRDSIGGYT
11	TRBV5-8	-	ASSFRGNTEAF
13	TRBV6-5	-	ASSPPGVHTGELF
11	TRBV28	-	ASRLFGGYGYT
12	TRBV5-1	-	ASSSGHSTDTQY
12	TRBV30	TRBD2	AWSAGLAPDTQY
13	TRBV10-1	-	ASRGGDRSTDTQY
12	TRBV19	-	ASSIVTANQPQH
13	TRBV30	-	AWDDLEASTDTQY
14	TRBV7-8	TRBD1	ASSFWGQGASYEQY
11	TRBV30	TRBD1	AWSGQGNQPQH
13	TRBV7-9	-	ASSLAGGLQETRY
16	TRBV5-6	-	ASSSPILNREANYGYT
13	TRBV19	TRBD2	ASIHHASGDNEQF
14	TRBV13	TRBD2	ASSPRDDSGPYEQY
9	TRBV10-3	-	AISEAYEQY
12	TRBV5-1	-	ASSLGTSGYEQY
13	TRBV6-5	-	ASSTMGGMIPEAF